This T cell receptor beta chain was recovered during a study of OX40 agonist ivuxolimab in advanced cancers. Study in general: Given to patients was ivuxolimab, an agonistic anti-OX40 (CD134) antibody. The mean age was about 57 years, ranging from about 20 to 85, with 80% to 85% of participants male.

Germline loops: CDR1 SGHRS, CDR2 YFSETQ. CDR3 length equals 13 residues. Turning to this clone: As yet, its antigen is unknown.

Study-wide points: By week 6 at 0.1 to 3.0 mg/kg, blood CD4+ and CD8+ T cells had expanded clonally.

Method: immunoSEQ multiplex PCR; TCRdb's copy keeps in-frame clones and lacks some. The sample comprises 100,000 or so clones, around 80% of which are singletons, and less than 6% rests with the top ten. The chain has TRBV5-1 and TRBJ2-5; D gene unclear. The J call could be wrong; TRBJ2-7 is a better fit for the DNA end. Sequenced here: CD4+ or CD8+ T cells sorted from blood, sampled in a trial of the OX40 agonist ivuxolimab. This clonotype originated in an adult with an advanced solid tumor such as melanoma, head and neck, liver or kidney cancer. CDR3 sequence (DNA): TGCGCCAGCAGCTTACACTCGCCCTACGAGCAGTACTTC. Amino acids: CASSLHSPYEQYF.